This passage covers 2 T cell receptor beta chains from one sample sequenced in a study of read filtering for tumor transcriptome and immune sequencing (dated by TCRdb to about 2020). The sample was run on an Illumina HiSeq 4000. Starting from around 400 ng RNA, TCR libraries were constructed with the Immunoverse kit using molecular barcoded adaptors that cover the alpha/delta and beta/gamma chains. TCRdb's own reprocessing of the public reads used fastp at Q25 and MiXCR and kept productive beta chains. When rows share a CDR3 protein, they turn into one entry using the most common DNA and genes. For this sample the table gives approximately 90,000 distinct CDR3 sequences, of which 20% to 25% were detected only once. The ten most abundant clones make up approximately 10% of the sample. The material sequenced was a population of CD138-negative cells sorted from bone marrow. What this sample's cell subset or site label stands for: bone marrow mononuclear cells depleted of CD138+ plasma/myeloma cells by negative magnetic selection. The source of these receptors is a donor aged 40 or older with multiple myeloma.

This clonotype appeared many times. The gene calls are TRBV20-1 and TRBJ1-5, with 8 bases lining up with TRBD1. CDR1 is DFQATT and CDR2 is SNEGSKA in the germline V gene (reference sequence). V was pared by 3 bases and J by 1 base, with 8 bases of the junction left unmatched. This CDR3 has 16 amino acids. The CDR3 bases are TGCAGTGCTAGGGACGACAGGGGATTAAGCAATCAGCCCCAGCATTTT. Amino acid sequence: CSARDDRGLSNQPQHF.

In the case of this clonotype: A read error likely explains this, since a far larger clone differs by one base. The V call is TRBV11-1, the J call TRBJ2-1; possibly TRBD1 for D (5 bases). V lost 7 bases, J lost 8 bases, and 21 bases lay in between. The CDR3 spans 15 residues. Germline CDR1 SGHAT, CDR2 FQDESV (reference sequence). This CDR3 is CASTPWGRENDEQFF. The CDR3 DNA reads TGTGCCAGCACCCCTTGGGGCCGAGAGAACGATGAGCAGTTCTTC.